This T cell receptor beta chain originates from a study of somatic mutations in cytotoxic T cells in rheumatoid arthritis (dated by TCRdb to the late 2010s). Background for the entire study: Sorted V beta1+ cells also underwent TCRB sequencing, and some V beta antibody-stained T-cell populations were flow-sorted at nearly 100% purity on a FACSAria II or Sony SH800. The study asked whether expanded CD8+ T-cell clones in newly diagnosed, untreated rheumatoid arthritis carry somatic mutations, and used TCRB deep sequencing to characterize clonality. TCRB deep sequencing covered over 55 patients with rheumatoid arthritis along with 15 to 20 healthy controls. Patients and controls did not essentially differ in median age, which was nearly identical between the groups. The investigation overall reported the following: The expanded CD8+ clones had unknown antigen targets, and not appearing in virus-specific databases did not rule out that they were virus-specific. The finding that TRBV07 was slightly underrepresented in patients was left unadjusted for multiple comparisons. There was no significant difference in CD8+ T-cell clonality between rheumatoid arthritis patients and age-matched healthy controls. In about an eighth of the roughly 65 patients the largest CD8+ clone exceeded 20% of CD8+ cells, and several identical CD8+ TCRB sequences were shared between blood and synovial fluid. Healthy controls showed no age-related increase in CD8+ clonality, whereas patients did (Spearman r ≈ 0.5).

Genomic DNA underwent TCRB CDR3 sequencing using the immunoSEQ assay. From the authors' description of their analysis: The analyses included only productive TCRB rearrangements. Defining a clone by its unique TCRB CDR3 sequence, the study calculated clonality as a productive clonality index derived from Shannon entropy. The template counts of each clone relative to the total templates per sample were used to calculate repertoire overlap between two samples. A correlation with a Spearman r of over 0.55 was found between V-gene usage by flow cytometry and V-gene usage by TCRB sequencing. TCRdb carries this immuneACCESS record with in-frame sequences only. Its versions omit some clonotypes, under half of them owing to an unresolved V gene in the studies checked, with the rest unexplained. V, J and clone size are those of that table, while D and trimming were read from the DNA. For this sample there are about 26,000 clones; roughly 82% appear just once. The ten largest clonotypes hold roughly 5% of the sample.

As concerns this clone: Its antigen is not yet known. No per-base quality is available; no much larger clone lies one base away.

Buffy coats from around 21 blood donors served as healthy controls, a group that was 45% to 70% female with a median age of 56 years (range roughly 21-75). Positive magnetic bead selection on an AutoMACS was used to isolate CD4+ and CD8+ cells, with flow cytometry used to check purity. Ficoll-Paque PLUS density gradient separation was used to isolate peripheral blood mononuclear cells. Using Nucleospin Tissue or Tissue XS kits, DNA was extracted from CD4-enriched, CD8-enriched or PBMC samples, with quantification by a Qubit 2.0 fluorometer. The junction carries 11 bases between V and J, which are trimmed by 3 bases and 8 bases respectively. The CDR3 spans 13 residues, from the cysteine through the phenylalanine. Only the CDR3 region is kept as DNA, spanning 39 bases read in frame from base 1. Looking up the germline V gene yields CDR1 SNHLY and CDR2 FYNNEI.

This receptor was taken from a man in his fifties or sixties in good health. The chain joins TRBV2 to TRBJ1-5, with the D gene uncertain. The source material was CD8+ T cells sorted from blood. Here the CDR3 is given as CASSDGRNEPQHF. The DNA is TGTGCCAGCAGTGATGGGCGGAATGAGCCCCAGCATTTT.